These 8 T cell receptor beta chains were sequenced from one sample in a study of response to subunit inactivated influenza vaccine. TCRdb reanalysed the RT-PCR reads using MiXCR and keeps one entry per CDR3 protein. Among approximately 500,000 distinct CDR3 sequences, 10% to 15% were seen once, and the ten largest hold around 13%. Sequences were derived from PBMCs from blood, sampled roughly 47 days after vaccination. Receptors originate from a man aged 50 to 59 who received an inactivated influenza vaccine.

This clonotype showed up just a few times. The genes are TRBV12-3 or TRBV12-4 and TRBJ1-5; 8 bases are a match to TRBD1. Trimming cost V 6 bases and J 0 bases; bases outside gene matches: 7. The CDR3 is made up of 16 amino acids. DNA of the CDR3: TGTGCCAGCAGCAGCCAGGGGGCCCTTAGCAATCAGCCCCAGCATTTT. Amino acids: CASSSQGALSNQPQHF.

This clonotype showed up just a few times. V and J are TRBV7-2 and TRBJ1-1, with D tentatively TRBD1 (5 bases). V dropped 3 bases and J dropped 4 bases, with 12 bases sitting between them. This CDR3 has 14 residues. Germline CDR1 SGHTA, CDR2 FQGNSA. The CDR3 DNA reads TGTGCCAGCAGCTTCTCTGGGGCGCTCACTGAAGCTTTCTTT. Its protein is CASSFSGALTEAFF.

V is TRBV5-5 and J is TRBJ2-5; D is unresolved. Deletions cut 6 bases from V and 0 bases from J, with 15 bases between. CDR3 length equals 15 residues. Germline-derived CDR1 and CDR2 are SGHKS and YYEKEE (reference sequence). The CDR3 spells CASTSAAFYQETQYF. For the CDR3, the DNA is TGTGCCAGCACCTCCGCCGCGTTCTACCAAGAGACCCAGTACTTC.

Notes on this clonotype: This may be a read error, as it is one base from a much larger clone. The chain recombines TRBV12-3 or TRBV12-4 with TRBJ2-7; D is tentatively TRBD1 or TRBD2 (5 bases each). V was pared by 7 bases and J by 6 bases, with 16 bases between. This CDR3 is built from 13 residues. This chain's CDR3 is CASTRGPLFEQYF. The CDR3 nucleotides read TGTGCCAGCACGAGGGGACCTCTTTTCGAGCAGTACTTC.

This clonotype was picked up many times. The rearrangement uses TRBV12-3 or TRBV12-4 and TRBJ1-6; TRBD1 matches at 11 bases. The CDR3 runs to 16 residues. The ends lost 4 bases at V and 6 bases at J; junction bases unmatched: 5. DNA for the CDR3: TGTGCCAGCAGTTGGGACAGGGGGTTTCGTAATTCACCCCTCCACTTT. Protein sequence: CASSWDRGFRNSPLHF.

This clonotype was observed a few times. This chain links TRBV6-2 or TRBV6-3 with TRBJ2-7; D is tentatively TRBD1 or TRBD2 (5 bases each). This CDR3 is 16 amino acids long. V was trimmed by 0 bases and J by 3 bases, leaving 15 bases between them. Germline CDR1 reads MNHEY; CDR2 reads SVGEGT. The CDR3 DNA sequence: TGTGCCAGCAGTTACTCTTCCGGGGCTGAGGACTACGAGCAGTACTTC. Translation: CASSYSSGAEDYEQYF.

The genes are TRBV12-3 or TRBV12-4 and TRBJ1-2, with unresolved D. Trimming stripped 7 bases from V and 4 bases from J, with 13 bases between. The CDR3 spans 13 residues. CDR3 in DNA: TGTGCCAGCAACCACGAGATTTTCTATGGCTACACCTTC. It encodes CASNHEIFYGYTF.

Points on this clonotype: A junction boundary mismatches the germline segment, possibly from a read error. The chain carries TRBV6-6 and TRBJ2-3; TRBD1 might be the D (6 bases). This CDR3 comprises 11 residues. CDR1 and CDR2 (germline): MNHNY, SVGAGI (reference sequence). The CDR3 nucleotides are TGTGCCAGCAGTTACCCTACAGGGACCCTTTTT. Residues: CASSYPTGTLF.